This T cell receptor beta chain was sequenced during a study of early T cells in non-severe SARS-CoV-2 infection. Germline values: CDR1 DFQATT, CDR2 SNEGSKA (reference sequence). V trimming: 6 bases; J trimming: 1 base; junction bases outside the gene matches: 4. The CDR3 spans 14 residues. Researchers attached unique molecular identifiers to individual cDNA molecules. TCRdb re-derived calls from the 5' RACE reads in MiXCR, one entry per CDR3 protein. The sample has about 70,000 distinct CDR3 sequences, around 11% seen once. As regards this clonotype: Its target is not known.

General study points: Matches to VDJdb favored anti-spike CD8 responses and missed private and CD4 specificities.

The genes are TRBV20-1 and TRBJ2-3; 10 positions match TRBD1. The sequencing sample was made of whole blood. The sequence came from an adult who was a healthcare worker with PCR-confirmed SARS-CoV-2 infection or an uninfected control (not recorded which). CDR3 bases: TGCAGTGCCCCAGGACAGGGGGGCACAGATACGCAGTATTTT. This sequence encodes CSAPGQGGTDTQYF.